This TCR beta chain derives from a study of Ad26.COV2.S vaccination and SARS-CoV-2 variants. Treatment reported: approximately 18 received Ad26.COV2.S at low or high dose, single or two shots; about 5 received placebo; per-sample allocation not given. Day 63 after the first vaccine or placebo injection was the time point for sampling. There are 14 residues in the CDR3. CDR1 and CDR2 from the germline V gene are LNHDA and SQIVND (reference sequence). V lost 3 bases to trimming and J lost 3 bases, with 11 bases between them. Sequencing used immunoSEQ multiplex PCR; TCRdb keeps in-frame clones, though not all of them. The sample yields more than 300,000 clones, about 82% seen once. A remark on this clone: What it recognizes is unknown.

The study, taken as a whole, reports: Analytic work on TCR breadth and depth might have understated the full extent of total T cell responses.

The V gene is TRBV19, the J gene TRBJ1-1; no reliable D call. This receptor was identified in a person aged 18 to 65 who received the Ad26.COV2.S COVID-19 vaccine or a placebo. Sequencing used peripheral blood, obtained in a trial of Ad26.COV2.S vaccine versus placebo. DNA for the CDR3: TGTGCCAGTAGTATCGGGAGGGAATACACTGAAGCTTTCTTT. This sequence encodes CASSIGREYTEAFF. The whole variable domain, remainder taken from reference TRBV19 and TRBJ1-1, is DGGITQSPKYLFRKEGQNVTLSCEQNLNHDAMYWYRQDPGQGLRLIYYSQIVNDFQKGDIAEGYSVSREKKESFPLTVTSAQKNPTAFYLCASSIGREYTEAFFGQGTRLTVV.